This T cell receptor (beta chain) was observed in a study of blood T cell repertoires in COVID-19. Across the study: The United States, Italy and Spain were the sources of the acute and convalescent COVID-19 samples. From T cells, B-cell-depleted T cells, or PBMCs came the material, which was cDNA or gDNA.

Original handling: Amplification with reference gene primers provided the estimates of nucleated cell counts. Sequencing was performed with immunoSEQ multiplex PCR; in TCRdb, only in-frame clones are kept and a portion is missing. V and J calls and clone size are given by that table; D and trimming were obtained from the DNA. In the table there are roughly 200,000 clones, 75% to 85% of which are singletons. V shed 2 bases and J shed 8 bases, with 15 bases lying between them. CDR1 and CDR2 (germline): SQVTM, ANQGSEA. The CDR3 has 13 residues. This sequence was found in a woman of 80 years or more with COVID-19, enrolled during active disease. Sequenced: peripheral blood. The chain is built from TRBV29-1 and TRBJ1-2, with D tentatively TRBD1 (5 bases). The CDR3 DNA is TGCAGCGTTGAAAAAGGGGCCGAGGCGGGCTACACCTTC. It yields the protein CSVEKGAEAGYTF.